The rows below give T cell receptor beta chains drawn from one sample of a study of T-cell reconstitution after alpha-beta-depleted transplantation in children. MiXCR was run by TCRdb on the PCR reads, yielding one entry per CDR3 protein. Among about 400,000 distinct CDR3 sequences listed, roughly 17% were seen once. Here the sequenced sample was PBMCs, mostly from graft donor cells, taken 360 days after TCRalphabeta/CD19-depleted stem cell transplant. These receptors came from a boy in the first two years of life who had a stem cell transplant for Wiskott-Aldrich syndrome, so the T cells may come from the graft donor. CDR3s include the opening cysteine and the closing phenylalanine or tryptophan. The D gene is left open where the match is weak. Clone size is not always given. Where it is, it says once, few, many or a class for expanded clones.

TRBJ2-6 | TRBV14 | . | TRBD1 | TGTGCCAGCAGCTTCATTGGGACAGGGCGAGCCAACGTCCTGACTTTC | CASSFIGTGRANVLTF
TRBJ2-7 | TRBV27 | . | TRBD1 | TGTGCCAGCAGTCGGGGACAGGGGGTTTCCTACGAGCAGTACTTC | CASSRGQGVSYEQYF
TRBJ2-3 | TRBV27 | few | TRBD1 | TGTGCCAGCAGTCCCTACCCGACAGGGCTCACAGATACGCAGTATTTT | CASSPYPTGLTDTQYF
TRBJ2-5 | TRBV2 | once | TRBD1 | TGTGCCATCAGTTCCTTAACCGGGACAGGGGTCCAACAAGAGACCCAGTACTTC | CAISSLTGTGVQQETQYF
TRBJ1-1 | TRBV20-1 | few | TRBD1 | TGCAGTGCTAGAGATGGGACAGGGGGCCTTGAAGCTTTCTTT | CSARDGTGGLEAFF
TRBJ2-1 | TRBV7-9 | . | . | TGTGCCAGCAGCACGCGACGGGGTTGGGGTGAGCAGTTCTTC | CASSTRRGWGEQFF
TRBJ1-2 | TRBV27 | few | . | TGTGCCAGCAGTTTAAGGGTCCACTATGGCTACACCTTC | CASSLRVHYGYTF
TRBJ1-1 | TRBV6-4 | . | TRBD1 | TGTGCCAGCATTCCCACAGGGGGGAGCACTGAAGCTTTCTTT | CASIPTGGSTEAFF
TRBJ2-7 | TRBV30 | . | TRBD1 | TGTGCCTGGAGTCAGAACAGGGGGAGAGAGCAGTACTTC | CAWSQNRGREQYF
TRBJ2-3 | TRBV4-3 | few | TRBD2 | TGCGCCAGCAGCCAAGGTCCTAGCGGAACTTCCACAGATACGCAGTATTTT | CASSQGPSGTSTDTQYF
TRBJ2-1 | TRBV7-9 | once | TRBD2 | TGTGCCAGCAGCTTAAGGGCCCTCAGCGGGAGGTATGAGCAGTTCTTC | CASSLRALSGRYEQFF
TRBJ2-7 | TRBV10-3 | few | . | TGTGCCATCAGGGGACCCTACGAGCAGTACTTC | CAIRGPYEQYF
TRBJ2-5 | TRBV14 | few | . | TGTGCCAGCAGCCCGACAGGATTACAGACCCAGTACTTC | CASSPTGLQTQYF
TRBJ2-1 | TRBV29-1 | few | TRBD2 | TGCAGCGTGTCTAGCGGGAGCTTCGATCGTGAGCAGTTCTTC | CSVSSGSFDREQFF
TRBJ2-4 | TRBV12-3/TRBV12-4 | . | . | TGTGCCAGCACACCCGCGGGCCCGAATAACATTCAGTACTTC | CASTPAGPNNIQYF
TRBJ2-1 | TRBV3-1 | . | TRBD1 | TGTGCCAGCAGCCAAGATATTGCAAGCCGGGACAGGTGGGGAAATGAGCAGTTCTTC | CASSQDIASRDRWGNEQFF
TRBJ2-2 | TRBV5-1 | few | TRBD2 | TGCGCCAGCAGCTTTGGTAGCGGGAGTACCGGGGAGCTGTTTTTT | CASSFGSGSTGELFF
TRBJ2-3 | TRBV11-2 | few | TRBD1 | TGTGCCAGCAGCCCACCCTCGGGACAGAAGACAGATACGCAGTATTTT | CASSPPSGQKTDTQYF
TRBJ2-1 | TRBV4-3 | many | . | TGCGCCAGCAGCGGACAAACCAATGAGCAGTTCTTC | CASSGQTNEQFF
TRBJ2-7 | TRBV24-1 | . | . | TGTGCCACCAGTGATCCCGGGCCCTCCTACGAGCAGTACTTC | CATSDPGPSYEQYF
TRBJ2-1 | TRBV20-1 | once | . | TGCAGTGCTATTCTTCTGGGGTTAGCGAGCAATGAGCAGTTCTTC | CSAILLGLASNEQFF
TRBJ2-1 | TRBV27 | . | . | TGTGCCAGCATGGGGGTAGGGTACGGGAGTTCCTACAATGAGCAGTTCTTC | CASMGVGYGSSYNEQFF
TRBJ2-1 | TRBV12-3/TRBV12-4 | few | . | TGTGCCAGCAGTTTAGTTGGGGGGCTGAATGAGCAGTTCTTC | CASSLVGGLNEQFF
TRBJ1-5 | TRBV12-3/TRBV12-4 | few | TRBD1 | TGTGCCAGCAGTACCCTTGGACAGGGGGAGAGCTTT | CASSTLGQGESF
TRBJ2-2 | TRBV27 | . | . | TGTGCCAGCAGTTTACAGGAGAACACCGGGGAGCTGTTTTTT | CASSLQENTGELFF
TRBJ2-1 | TRBV30 | . | TRBD1 | TGTGCCTGGACAGGACAGGCGAGCAATGAGCAGTTCTTC | CAWTGQASNEQFF
TRBJ2-3 | TRBV12-3/TRBV12-4 | . | . | TGTGCCAGCGACCGGGACAGCACAGATACGCAGTATTTT | CASDRDSTDTQYF
TRBJ2-1 | TRBV9 | . | TRBD1 | TGTGCCAGCAGCGTACAGGGACAGGTTTCCTACAATGAGCAGTTCTTC | CASSVQGQVSYNEQFF
TRBJ2-5 | TRBV15 | . | . | TGTGCCACCAGCAGAGGGTCAGCGCAAGAGACCCAGTACTTC | CATSRGSAQETQYF
TRBJ2-2 | TRBV4-1 | few | . | TGCGCCAGCAGCCAGCAGGGAGTCGGGGAGCTGTTTTTT | CASSQQGVGELFF
TRBJ2-1 | TRBV12-3/TRBV12-4 | . | . | TGTGCCAGCAGCGACAAGACTATCTTATCCTACAATGAGCAGTTCTTC | CASSDKTILSYNEQFF
TRBJ2-5 | TRBV5-1 | few | . | TGCGCCAGCAGCGGCTACAACCAAGAGACCCAGTACTTC | CASSGYNQETQYF
TRBJ2-1 | TRBV20-1 | . | . | TGCAGTGCTCTCAACAGGGCCCGGACTGGATACAATGAGCAGTTCTTC | CSALNRARTGYNEQFF
TRBJ2-4 | TRBV3-1 | few | . | TGTGCCAGCAGCCAAGATGGTGGACATTCTAACTTAGCCAAAAACATTCAGTACTTC | CASSQDGGHSNLAKNIQYF
TRBJ2-1 | TRBV6-5 | few | TRBD2 | TGTGCCAGCAGTTATCGGGGGGTCGGGGCCAATGAGCAGTTCTTC | CASSYRGVGANEQFF
TRBJ1-1 | TRBV5-1 | . | . | TGCGCCAGCAGCCAACACACCCAGGTGAACACTGAAGCTTTCTTT | CASSQHTQVNTEAFF
TRBJ2-5 | TRBV20-1 | few | TRBD2 | TGCAGTGCTAGGAACGGGGGGATCGAGGCCCAGTACTTC | CSARNGGIEAQYF
TRBJ2-3 | TRBV24-1 | . | . | TGTGCCACCAGTGGCCCCACAGATACGCAGTATTTT | CATSGPTDTQYF
TRBJ2-1 | TRBV11-2 | few | . | TGTGCCAGCAGCTTAGGATATCAGAGAAGCTCCTACAATGAGCAGTTCTTC | CASSLGYQRSSYNEQFF
TRBJ2-7 | TRBV4-3 | few | TRBD1 | TGCGCCAGCAGCCAACTAGGACAGGGTATATACGAGCAGTACTTC | CASSQLGQGIYEQYF
TRBJ2-3 | TRBV7-2 | few | . | TGTGCCACCGGCCGAGCTGGGAGGGGGACAGATACGCAGTATTTT | CATGRAGRGTDTQYF
TRBJ1-4 | TRBV3-1 | . | . | TGTGCCAGCAGCCAAGTCCCCGTGTCCGAAAAACTGTTTTTT | CASSQVPVSEKLFF
TRBJ2-1 | TRBV20-1 | . | . | TGCAGTGCTAGGAGCGGACTCTTCAATGAGCAGTTCTTC | CSARSGLFNEQFF
TRBJ2-3 | TRBV29-1 | few | . | TGCAGCGTTTGGAATAGACGGAGAGAGAATACGCAGTATTTT | CSVWNRRRENTQYF
TRBJ2-5 | TRBV6-5 | few | . | TGTGCCAGCAGTTTCACCGGGGAGACCCAGTACTTC | CASSFTGETQYF
TRBJ1-1 | TRBV29-1 | few | TRBD1 | TGCAGCGTTCAGGACAGGATGAACACTGAAGCTTTCTTT | CSVQDRMNTEAFF
TRBJ2-3 | TRBV12-3/TRBV12-4 | . | TRBD2 | TGTGCCAGCAGTTTTGAGACTAGCGGCACAGATACGCAGTATTTT | CASSFETSGTDTQYF
TRBJ2-2 | TRBV9 | . | TRBD2 | TGTGCCAGCAGCGTAGGAGTTAGCGGGAGTTCGAACACCGGGGAGCTGTTTTTT | CASSVGVSGSSNTGELFF
TRBJ2-6 | TRBV4-2 | . | . | TGTGCCAGCAGCCAAGAAGAATCTGGGGCCAACGTCCTGACTTTC | CASSQEESGANVLTF
TRBJ2-2 | TRBV4-3 | few | . | TGCGCCAGCAGCCAAGACCCCCGGACAGTCTACACCGGGGAGCTGTTTTTT | CASSQDPRTVYTGELFF
TRBJ2-7 | TRBV18 | few | . | TGTGCCAGCTCACCAAGGGCAGGGATTTCCTACGAGCAGTACTTC | CASSPRAGISYEQYF
TRBJ2-7 | TRBV6-1 | . | . | TGTGCCAGCAGTAGAAATTCGGGGGGCCTGTCCTACGAGCAGTACTTC | CASSRNSGGLSYEQYF
TRBJ1-2 | TRBV29-1 | . | TRBD1 | TGCAGCGTTGGCCCTAGGACAGGGAGCTATGGCTACACCTTC | CSVGPRTGSYGYTF
TRBJ2-7 | TRBV28 | few | TRBD1 | TGTGCCAGCAGACCGGACAGGGGGTTATCCTACGAGCAGTACTTC | CASRPDRGLSYEQYF
TRBJ2-7 | TRBV12-3/TRBV12-4 | few | . | TGTGCCAGCAGTCAGCGGGTCCTCGGGGAGCAGTACTTC | CASSQRVLGEQYF